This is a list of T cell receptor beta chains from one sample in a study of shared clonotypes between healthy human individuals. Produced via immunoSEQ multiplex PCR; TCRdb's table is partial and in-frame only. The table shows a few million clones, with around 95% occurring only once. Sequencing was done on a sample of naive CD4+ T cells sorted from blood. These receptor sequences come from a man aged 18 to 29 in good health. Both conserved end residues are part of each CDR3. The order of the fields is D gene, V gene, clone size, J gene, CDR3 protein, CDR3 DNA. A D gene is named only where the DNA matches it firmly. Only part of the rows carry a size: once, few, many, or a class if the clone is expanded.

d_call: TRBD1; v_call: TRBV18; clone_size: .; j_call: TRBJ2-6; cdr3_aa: CASSPDRGGSGANVLTF; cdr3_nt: TGTGCCAGCTCACCGGACAGGGGCGGCTCTGGGGCCAACGTCCTGACTTTC
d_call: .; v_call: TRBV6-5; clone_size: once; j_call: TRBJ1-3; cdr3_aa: CASRLGRSSGNTIYF; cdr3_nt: TGTGCCAGTCGTCTCGGAAGGAGCTCTGGAAACACCATATATTTT
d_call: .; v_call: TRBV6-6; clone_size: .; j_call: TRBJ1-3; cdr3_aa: CASSLSGNTIYF; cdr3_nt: TGTGCCAGCAGTTTGTCAGGAAACACCATATATTTT
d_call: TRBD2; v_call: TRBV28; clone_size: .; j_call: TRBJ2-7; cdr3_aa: CASSTGLAGLEQYF; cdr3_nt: TGTGCCAGCAGTACGGGACTAGCGGGGCTCGAGCAGTACTTC
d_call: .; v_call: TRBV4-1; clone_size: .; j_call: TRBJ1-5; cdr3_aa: CASSQGRVQPQHF; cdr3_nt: TGCGCCAGCAGCCAAGGCAGGGTACAGCCCCAGCATTTT
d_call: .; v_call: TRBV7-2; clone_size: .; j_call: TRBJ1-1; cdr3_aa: CASSPGGTSTEAFF; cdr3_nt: TGTGCCAGCAGCCCTGGGGGGACCTCAACGGAAGCTTTCTTT
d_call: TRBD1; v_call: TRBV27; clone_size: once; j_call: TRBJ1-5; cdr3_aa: CASSLWTGDNQPQHF; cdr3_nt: TGTGCCAGCAGTTTGTGGACAGGGGATAATCAGCCCCAGCATTTT
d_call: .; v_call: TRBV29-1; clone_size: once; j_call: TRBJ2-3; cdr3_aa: CSVMTDTQYF; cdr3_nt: TGCAGCGTAATGACAGATACGCAGTATTTT
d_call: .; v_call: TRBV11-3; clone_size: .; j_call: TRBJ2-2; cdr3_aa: CASSFGFGELFF; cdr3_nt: TGTGCCAGCAGCTTCGGCTTCGGGGAGCTGTTTTTT
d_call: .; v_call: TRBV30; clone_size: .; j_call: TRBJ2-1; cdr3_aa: CAWGGRAYGYNEQFF; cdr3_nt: TGTGCCTGGGGTGGCAGGGCTTACGGTTACAATGAGCAGTTCTTC
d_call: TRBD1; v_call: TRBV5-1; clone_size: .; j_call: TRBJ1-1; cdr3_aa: CASSPGGTANTEAFF; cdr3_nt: TGCGCCAGCAGCCCCGGCGGGACAGCGAACACTGAAGCTTTCTTT
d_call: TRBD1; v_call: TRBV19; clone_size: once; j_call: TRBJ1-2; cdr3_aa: CASGRDRGHGYTF; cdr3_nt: TGTGCCAGCGGCCGGGACAGGGGGCATGGCTACACCTTC
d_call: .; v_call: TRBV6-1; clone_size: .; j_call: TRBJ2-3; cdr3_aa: CASRADASTDTQYF; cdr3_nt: TGTGCCAGCAGGGCAGATGCTAGCACAGATACGCAGTATTTT
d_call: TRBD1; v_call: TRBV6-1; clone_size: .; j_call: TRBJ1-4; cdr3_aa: CASRDGQAVNEKLFF; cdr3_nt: TGTGCCAGCAGAGACGGACAGGCCGTTAATGAAAAACTGTTTTTT
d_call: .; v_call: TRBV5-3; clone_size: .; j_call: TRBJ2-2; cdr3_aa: CARSLAQSNTGELFF; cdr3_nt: TGTGCCAGAAGCTTGGCCCAATCGAACACCGGGGAGCTGTTTTTT
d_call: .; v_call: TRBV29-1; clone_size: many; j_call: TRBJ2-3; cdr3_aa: CSASARFTDTQYF; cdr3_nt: TGCAGCGCCAGTGCCCGATTCACAGATACGCAGTATTTT
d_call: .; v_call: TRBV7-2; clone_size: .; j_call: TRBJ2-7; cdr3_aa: CASSLDVVALREQYF; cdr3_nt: TGTGCCAGCAGCTTAGATGTGGTAGCCCTCCGGGAGCAGTACTTC
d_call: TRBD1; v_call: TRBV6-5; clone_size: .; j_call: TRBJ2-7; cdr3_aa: CASRGVGTAIMQYF; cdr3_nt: TGTGCCAGCAGGGGTGTGGGGACAGCCATAATGCAGTACTTC
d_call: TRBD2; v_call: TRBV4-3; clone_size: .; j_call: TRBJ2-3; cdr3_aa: CASSQELAGVPPDTQYF; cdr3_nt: TGCGCCAGCAGCCAAGAACTCGCGGGAGTCCCCCCAGATACGCAGTATTTT
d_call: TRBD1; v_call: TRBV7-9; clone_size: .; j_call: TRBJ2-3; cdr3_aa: CATTTGSTDTQYF; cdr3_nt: TGTGCCACGACGACAGGGAGCACAGATACGCAGTATTTT
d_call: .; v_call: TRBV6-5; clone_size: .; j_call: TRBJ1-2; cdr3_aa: CASSYEDNYGYTF; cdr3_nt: TGTGCCAGCAGTTACGAAGACAACTATGGCTACACCTTC
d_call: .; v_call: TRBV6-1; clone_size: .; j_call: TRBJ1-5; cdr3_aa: CASSGQYAQPQHF; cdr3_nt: TGTGCCAGCAGTGGCCAATACGCTCAGCCCCAGCATTTT